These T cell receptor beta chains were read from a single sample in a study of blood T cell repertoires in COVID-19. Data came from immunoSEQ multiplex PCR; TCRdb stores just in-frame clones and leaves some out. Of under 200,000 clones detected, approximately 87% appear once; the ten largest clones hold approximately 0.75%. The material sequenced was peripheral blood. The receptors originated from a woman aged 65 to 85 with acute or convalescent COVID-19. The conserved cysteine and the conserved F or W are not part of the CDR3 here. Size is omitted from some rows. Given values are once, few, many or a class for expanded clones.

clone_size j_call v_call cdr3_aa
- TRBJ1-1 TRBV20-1 SAMKPTEAF
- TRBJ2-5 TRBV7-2 ASSRGLAVQETQY
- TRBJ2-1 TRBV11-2 ASSLELSRQF
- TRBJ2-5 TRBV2 ASRDGGLGETQY
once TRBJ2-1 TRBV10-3 AIQGSGGANEQF
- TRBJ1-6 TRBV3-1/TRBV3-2 ASSPFGGDSPLH
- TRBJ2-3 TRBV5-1 ASQRTGLTDTQY
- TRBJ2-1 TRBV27 ASYGEHSYNEQF
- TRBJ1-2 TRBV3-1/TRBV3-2 ASSQVGGGRIHGYT
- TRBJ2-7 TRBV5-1 ASSQGGGARSSYEQY
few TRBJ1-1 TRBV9 ASSPAGVWAEAF
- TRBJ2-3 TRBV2 ASSEQGLGDTQY
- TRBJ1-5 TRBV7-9 ASSHGQSNQPQH
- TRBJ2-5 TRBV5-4 ASSLAGGPSQETQY
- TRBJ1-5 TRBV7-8 ASSQRGRDTYNQPQH
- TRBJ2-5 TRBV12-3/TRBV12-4 ASSFWGGETQY
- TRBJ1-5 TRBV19 ASSQPGVINQPQH
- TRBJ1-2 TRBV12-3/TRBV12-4 ASSLLRARGYT
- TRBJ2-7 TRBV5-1 ASSLEGGPYEQY
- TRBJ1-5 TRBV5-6 ASSRQGGQPQH
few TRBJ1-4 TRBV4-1 ASSQDPGQTNEKLF
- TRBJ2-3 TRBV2 ASSEERSTDTQY
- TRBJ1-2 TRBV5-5 ASSLEGGGYT
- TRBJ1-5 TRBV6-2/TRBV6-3 ASSYSPTGVFGNQPQH
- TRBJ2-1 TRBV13 ASSFRDVGGYEQF
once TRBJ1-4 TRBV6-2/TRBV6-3 ASSYRRGADEKLF
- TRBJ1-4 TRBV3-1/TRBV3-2 ASRRTATNEKLF